This TCR beta chain derives from a study of identical twins. Study results and caveats: The study based its conclusions on cross-sectional statistical analysis and did not follow the same donors.

The CDR3 sequence is 14 residues long. V trimming: 9 bases; J trimming: 1 base; junction bases outside the gene matches: 8. Germline CDR1 LNHDA, CDR2 SQIVND (reference sequence). For this clonotype: Its antigen is undetermined.

In TCRdb, the 5' RACE reads were re-called with MiXCR into one record per CDR3 protein. The table includes 500,000 to 650,000 distinct CDR3 sequences, about a fifth detected once. The same specimen was also included in a second study, on yellow fever vaccine responses in identical twins.

This receptor was taken from a woman under 30 in good health. The genes are TRBV19 and TRBJ1-1; 7 bases line up with TRBD1. Sequenced: CD4+ T cells sorted from blood. The CDR3 DNA sequence: TGTGCCAGCGACAAGGGGGCGGGGAACACTGAAGCTTTCTTT. Its protein product is CASDKGAGNTEAFF.